This T cell receptor (beta chain) comes out of a study of CXCR4 blockade with PD-1 therapy in pancreatic cancer (dated by TCRdb to between 2017 and 2020). About the full investigation: The study combined multiplex immunohistochemistry and TCRbeta immunosequencing of resected pancreatic ductal adenocarcinoma with ex vivo slice culture testing PD-1 and CXCR4 blockade. To look at intratumoral heterogeneity, the researchers TCR-sequenced two geographically distinct regions from each of roughly six tumors. The paper's findings and limits, for the study overall: Because only TCRbeta chains were sequenced, true antigen-specificity overlap among convergent dominant clones remained unconfirmed while awaiting paired alpha-beta single-cell sequencing. Tumors had clonal expansion, with a mean productive clonality of around 0.15 compared with about 0.05 in healthy blood, yet clonality showed no correlation with survival. The frequency of each amino acid clone correlated strongly with the number of distinct nucleotide rearrangements encoding that clone, suggesting convergent selection driven by common tumor antigens.

Including cysteine and phenylalanine, the CDR3 has 13 amino acids. Here the CDR3 DNA is all that survives: 39 bases in frame from base 1. At the junction V is shortened by 4 bases and J by 8 bases, with 12 bases in between. CDR1 and CDR2, per the germline V gene (reference sequence), are LNHDA and SQIVND. Using the immunoSEQ Assay at Adaptive Biotechnologies, the researchers immunosequenced TCRbeta CDR3 regions from the extracted DNA. On the study's bioinformatics: To measure the absolute abundance of each unique TCRbeta CDR3, the sequences were collapsed and filtered. Clonality, calculated using only productive in-frame rearrangements, was defined as 1 minus Pielou's evenness. For regional overlap, the top 100 nucleotide rearrangements were followed across paired samples, and the Morisita index was used to compare paired samples against unrelated samples. The immunoSEQ Rearrangement Details tool was used to assess whether nucleotide rearrangements converged onto identical amino acid sequences. TCRdb mirrors the immuneACCESS table, restricted to in-frame sequences. Some clones are absent from its copies; in checked studies, under half trace to an unresolved V gene, and the reason for the others is unknown. That table is the source of V, J and clone size, and D and trimming were worked out from the DNA. This sample is represented by 2,500 or so clones; under 50% of them were singletons. About 5.4% of the sample is held by the ten biggest clonotypes.

None of the patients whose archived tumor blocks were used had received neoadjuvant therapy prior to resection. For the preserved-tissue arm, the study drew on about 32 surgical resection samples taken from about 24 pancreatic ductal adenocarcinoma patients who had not been treated previously. For the resection arm, ten 5-micron curls of FFPE tumor adjacent to the multiplex immunohistochemistry slide were used for DNA extraction. About this clone: Its antigen is currently not known. Nothing much larger sits one base from this clone, and base qualities are not available.

This chain is built from TRBV19 and TRBJ1-5, with a tentative D gene TRBD1 over 6 matching bases. This TCR was recovered from a human donor with pancreatic ductal adenocarcinoma. The sample consisted of tumor tissue. DNA sequence: TGTGCCAGTAGTACCGGTAACAGGGAGCCCCAGCATTTT. The resulting protein is CASSTGNREPQHF. Here the CDR3 is joined to the reference TRBV19 and TRBJ1-5 genes, and the full variable domain is: DGGITQSPKYLFRKEGQNVTLSCEQNLNHDAMYWYRQDPGQGLRLIYYSQIVNDFQKGDIAEGYSVSREKKESFPLTVTSAQKNPTAFYLCASSTGNREPQHFGDGTRLSIL.